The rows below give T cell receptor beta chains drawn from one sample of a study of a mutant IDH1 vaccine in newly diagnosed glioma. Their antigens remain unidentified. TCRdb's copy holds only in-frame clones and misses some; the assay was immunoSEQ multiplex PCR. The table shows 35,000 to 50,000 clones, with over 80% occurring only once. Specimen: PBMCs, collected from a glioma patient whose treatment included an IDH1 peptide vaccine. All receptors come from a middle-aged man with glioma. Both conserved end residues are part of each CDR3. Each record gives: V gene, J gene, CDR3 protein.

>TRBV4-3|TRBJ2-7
CASSQDRVSEQYF
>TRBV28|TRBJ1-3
CASRSLTGAGNTIYF
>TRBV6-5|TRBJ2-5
CASKKGQGAETQYF
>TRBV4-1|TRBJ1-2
CASSGTATPNYGYTF
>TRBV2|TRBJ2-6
CASSAGPSSEANVLTF
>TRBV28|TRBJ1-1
CASSSRGLRTEAFF
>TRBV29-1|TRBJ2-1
CSVAPGGGENEQFF
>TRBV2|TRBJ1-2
CASSEAAPAQLYGYTF
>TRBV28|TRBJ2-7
CASSPRLGEWAEQYF
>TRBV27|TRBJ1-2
CASSLQGQGRGYTF
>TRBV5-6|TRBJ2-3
CASSYGADTQYF
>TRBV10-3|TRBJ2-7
CAISATSGRAAYEQYF